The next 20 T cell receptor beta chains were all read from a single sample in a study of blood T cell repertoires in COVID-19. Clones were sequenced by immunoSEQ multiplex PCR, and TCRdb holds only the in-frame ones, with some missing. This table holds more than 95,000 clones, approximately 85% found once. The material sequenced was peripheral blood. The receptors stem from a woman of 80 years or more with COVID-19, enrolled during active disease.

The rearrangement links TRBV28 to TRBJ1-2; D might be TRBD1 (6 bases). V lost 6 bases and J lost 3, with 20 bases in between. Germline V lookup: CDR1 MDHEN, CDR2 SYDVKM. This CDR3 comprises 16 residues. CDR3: CASSPFDRSRDYGYTF. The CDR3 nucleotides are TGTGCCAGCAGCCCCTTCGACAGGTCGAGGGACTATGGCTACACCTTC.

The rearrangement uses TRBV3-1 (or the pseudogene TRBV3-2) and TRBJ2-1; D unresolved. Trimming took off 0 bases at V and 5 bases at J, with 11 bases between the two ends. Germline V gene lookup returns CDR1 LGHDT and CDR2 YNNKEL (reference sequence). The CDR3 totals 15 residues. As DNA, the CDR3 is TGTGCCAGCAGCCAAGATCGTGCTTCGGACAATGAGCAGTTCTTC. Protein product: CASSQDRASDNEQFF.

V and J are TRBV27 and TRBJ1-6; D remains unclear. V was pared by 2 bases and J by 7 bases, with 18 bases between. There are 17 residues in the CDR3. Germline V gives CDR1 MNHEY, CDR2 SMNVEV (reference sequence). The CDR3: CASSLMRVQVPNSPLHF. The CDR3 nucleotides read TGTGCCAGCAGTTTAATGAGGGTCCAGGTCCCAAATTCACCCCTCCACTTT.

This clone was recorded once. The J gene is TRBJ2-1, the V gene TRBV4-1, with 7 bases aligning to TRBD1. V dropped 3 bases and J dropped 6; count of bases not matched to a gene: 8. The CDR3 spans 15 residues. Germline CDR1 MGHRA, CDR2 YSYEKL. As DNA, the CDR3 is TGCGCCAGCAGCCAGAGGCGGGCAGGGGGCAATGAGCAGTTCTTC. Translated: CASSQRRAGGNEQFF.

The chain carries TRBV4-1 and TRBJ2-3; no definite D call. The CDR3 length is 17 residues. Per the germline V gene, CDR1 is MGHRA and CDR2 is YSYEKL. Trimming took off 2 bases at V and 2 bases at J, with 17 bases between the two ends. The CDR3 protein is CASSQRSQSLPTDTQYF. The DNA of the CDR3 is TGCGCCAGCAGCCAACGTTCCCAGTCATTACCCACAGATACGCAGTATTTT.

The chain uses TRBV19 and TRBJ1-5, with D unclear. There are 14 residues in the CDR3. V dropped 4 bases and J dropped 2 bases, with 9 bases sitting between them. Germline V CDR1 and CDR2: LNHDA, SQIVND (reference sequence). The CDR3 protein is CASSTVGGNQPQHF. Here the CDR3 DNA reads TGTGCCAGTAGTACCGTAGGAGGCAATCAGCCCCAGCATTTT.

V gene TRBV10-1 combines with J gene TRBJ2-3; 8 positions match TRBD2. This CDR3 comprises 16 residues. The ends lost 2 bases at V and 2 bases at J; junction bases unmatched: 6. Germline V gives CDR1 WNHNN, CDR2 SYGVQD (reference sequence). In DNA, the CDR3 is TGCGCCAGCAGTGAGCCCACGGGAGGGCACACAGATACGCAGTATTTT. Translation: CASSEPTGGHTDTQYF.

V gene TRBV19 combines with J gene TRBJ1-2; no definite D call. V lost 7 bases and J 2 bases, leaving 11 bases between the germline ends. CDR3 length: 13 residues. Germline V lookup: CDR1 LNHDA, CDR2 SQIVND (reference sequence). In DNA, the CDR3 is TGTGCCAGTACCCCAGACGGGAACTATGGCTACACCTTC. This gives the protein CASTPDGNYGYTF.

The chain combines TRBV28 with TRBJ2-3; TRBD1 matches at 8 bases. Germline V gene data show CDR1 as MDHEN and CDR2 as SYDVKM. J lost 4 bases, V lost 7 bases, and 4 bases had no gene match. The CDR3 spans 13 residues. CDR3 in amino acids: CASIQTGADTQYF. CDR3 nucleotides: TGTGCCAGCATACAGACAGGGGCAGATACGCAGTATTTT.

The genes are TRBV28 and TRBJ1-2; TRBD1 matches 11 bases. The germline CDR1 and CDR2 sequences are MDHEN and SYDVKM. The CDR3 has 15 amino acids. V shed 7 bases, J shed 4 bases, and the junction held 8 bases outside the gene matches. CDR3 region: CASKNSGTGGYGYTF. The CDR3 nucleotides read TGTGCCAGCAAAAATTCCGGGACAGGGGGCTATGGCTACACCTTC.

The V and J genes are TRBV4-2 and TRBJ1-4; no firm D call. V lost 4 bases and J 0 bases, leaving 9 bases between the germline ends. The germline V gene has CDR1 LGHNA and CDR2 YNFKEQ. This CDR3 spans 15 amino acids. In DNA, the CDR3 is TGTGCCAGCAGCCCCAGGTTCACAACTAATGAAAAACTGTTTTTT. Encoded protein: CASSPRFTTNEKLFF.

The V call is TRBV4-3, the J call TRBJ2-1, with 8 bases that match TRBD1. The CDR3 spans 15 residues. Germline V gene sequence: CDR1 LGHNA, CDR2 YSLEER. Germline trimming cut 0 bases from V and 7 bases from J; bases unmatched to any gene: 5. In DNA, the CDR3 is TGCGCCAGCAGCCAAGATGCAGGGGGCTGGAATGAGCAGTTCTTC. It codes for CASSQDAGGWNEQFF.

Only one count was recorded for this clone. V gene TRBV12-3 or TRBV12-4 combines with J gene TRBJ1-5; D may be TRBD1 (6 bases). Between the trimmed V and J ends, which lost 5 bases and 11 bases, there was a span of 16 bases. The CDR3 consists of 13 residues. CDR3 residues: CASSTRQDTAQHF. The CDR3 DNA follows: TGTGCCAGCAGTACCCGACAGGACACAGCCCAGCATTTT.

CDR3 region: CAISPLAGRYEQYF. The CDR3 DNA reads as TGTGCCATCAGTCCGCTAGCGGGGAGGTACGAGCAGTACTTC. This chain uses TRBV10-3 with TRBJ2-7; 9 bases fit TRBD2. With V trimmed by 5 bases and J by 4 bases, 6 bases remained unmatched. The CDR3 is made up of 14 amino acids. From germline, CDR1 is ENHRY and CDR2 SYGVKD.

DNA for the CDR3: TGTGCCAGCAGCTTAGGAAGTGTGGAGCATTCACCCCTCCACTTT. Residues: CASSLGSVEHSPLHF. This sequence joins TRBV7-2 and TRBJ1-6; D call uncertain. Germline-derived CDR1 and CDR2 are SGHTA and FQGNSA. The CDR3 is 15 amino acids. V lost 1 base and J lost 8, with 12 bases in between.

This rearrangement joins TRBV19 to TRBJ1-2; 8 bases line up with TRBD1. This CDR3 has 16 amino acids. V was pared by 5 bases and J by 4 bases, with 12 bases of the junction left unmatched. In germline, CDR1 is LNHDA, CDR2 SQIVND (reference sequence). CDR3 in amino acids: CASSPLTTGDFYGYTF. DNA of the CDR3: TGTGCCAGTAGTCCACTTACGACAGGGGACTTCTATGGCTACACCTTC.

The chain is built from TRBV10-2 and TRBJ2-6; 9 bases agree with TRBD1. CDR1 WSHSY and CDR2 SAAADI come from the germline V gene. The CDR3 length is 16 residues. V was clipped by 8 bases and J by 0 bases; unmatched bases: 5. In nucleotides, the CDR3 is TGCGCCAGCGGGCTACAGGGGGCCTCTGGGGCCAACGTCCTGACTTTC. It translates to CASGLQGASGANVLTF.

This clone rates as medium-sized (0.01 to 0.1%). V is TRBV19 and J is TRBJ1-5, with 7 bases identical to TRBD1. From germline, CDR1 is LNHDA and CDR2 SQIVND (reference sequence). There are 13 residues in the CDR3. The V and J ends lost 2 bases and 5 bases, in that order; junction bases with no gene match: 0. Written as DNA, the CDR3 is TGTGCCAGTAGTATAACAGGGGATCAGCCCCAGCATTTT. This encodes CASSITGDQPQHF.

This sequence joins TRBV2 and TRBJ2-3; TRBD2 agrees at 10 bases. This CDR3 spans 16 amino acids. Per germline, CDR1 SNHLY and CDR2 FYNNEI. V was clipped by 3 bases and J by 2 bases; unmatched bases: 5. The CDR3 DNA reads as TGTGCCAGCAGTGACTTAGCGGGGGGAATCACAGATACGCAGTATTTT. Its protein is CASSDLAGGITDTQYF.

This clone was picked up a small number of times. The chain's CDR3 is CASSLDNSYEQYF. As DNA, the CDR3 is TGCGCCAGCAGCTTGGATAACTCCTACGAGCAGTACTTC. The chain combines TRBV5-1 with TRBJ2-7; D is unresolved. The V gene lost 0 bases and the J gene lost 0 bases, with 4 bases spanning the gap. CDR1 is SGHRS, CDR2 YFSETQ, per germline. This CDR3 is built from 13 residues. Complete variable domain (other parts from reference TRBV5-1 and TRBJ2-7): KAGVTQTPRYLIKTRGQQVTLSCSPISGHRSVSWYQQTPGQGLQFLFEYFSETQRNKGNFPGRFSGRQFSNSRSEMNVSTLELGDSALYLCASSLDNSYEQYFGPGTRLTVT.